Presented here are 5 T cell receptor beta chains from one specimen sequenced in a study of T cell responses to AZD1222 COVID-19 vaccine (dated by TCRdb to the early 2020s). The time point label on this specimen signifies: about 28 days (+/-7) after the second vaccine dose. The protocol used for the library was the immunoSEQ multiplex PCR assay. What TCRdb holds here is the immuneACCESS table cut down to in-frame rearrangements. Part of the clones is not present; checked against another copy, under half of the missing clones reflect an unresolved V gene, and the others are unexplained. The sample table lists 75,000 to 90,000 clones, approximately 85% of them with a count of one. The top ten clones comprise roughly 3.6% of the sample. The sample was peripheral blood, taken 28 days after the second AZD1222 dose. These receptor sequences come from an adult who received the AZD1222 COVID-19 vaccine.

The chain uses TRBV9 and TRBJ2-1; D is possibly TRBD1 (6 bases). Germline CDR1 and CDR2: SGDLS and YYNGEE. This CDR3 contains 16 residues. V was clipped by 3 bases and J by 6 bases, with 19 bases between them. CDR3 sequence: CASSAGRYKDSNEQFF. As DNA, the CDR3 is TGTGCCAGCAGCGCGGGCCGATACAAGGACAGCAATGAGCAGTTCTTC.

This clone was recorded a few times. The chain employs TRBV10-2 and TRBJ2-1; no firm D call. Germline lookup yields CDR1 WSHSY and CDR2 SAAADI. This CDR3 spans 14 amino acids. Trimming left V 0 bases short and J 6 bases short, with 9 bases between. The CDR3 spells CASSESRATNEQFF. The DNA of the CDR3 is TGCGCCAGCAGTGAGTCACGGGCAACCAATGAGCAGTTCTTC.

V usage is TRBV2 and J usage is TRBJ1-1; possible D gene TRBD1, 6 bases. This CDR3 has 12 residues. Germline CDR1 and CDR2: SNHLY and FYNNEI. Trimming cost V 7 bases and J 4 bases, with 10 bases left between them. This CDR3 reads CASKEGGTEAFF. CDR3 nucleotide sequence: TGTGCCAGCAAAGAAGGGGGCACTGAAGCTTTCTTT.

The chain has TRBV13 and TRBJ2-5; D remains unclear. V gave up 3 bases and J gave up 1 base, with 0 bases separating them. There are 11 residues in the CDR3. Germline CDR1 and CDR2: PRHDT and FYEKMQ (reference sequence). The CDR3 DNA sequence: TGTGCCAGCAGCTTCCAAGAGACCCAGTACTTC. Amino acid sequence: CASSFQETQYF.

The CDR3 nucleotides read TGTGCCAGCAGCTTGTTGGGGACAGGGCCCGAAAAACTGTTTTTT. The encoded protein is CASSLLGTGPEKLFF. The chain uses TRBV5-5 and TRBJ1-4, with 9 bases fitting TRBD1. This CDR3 contains 15 residues. With V trimmed by 1 base and J by 8 bases, 6 bases remained unmatched. Germline-derived CDR1 and CDR2 are SGHKS and YYEKEE (reference sequence). The variable domain in full, completed from reference TRBV5-5 and TRBJ1-4, reads DAGVTQSPTHLIKTRGQQVTLRCSPISGHKSVSWYQQVLGQGPQFIFQYYEKEERGRGNFPDRFSARQFPNYSSELNVNALLLGDSALYLCASSLLGTGPEKLFFGSGTQLSVL.